This is a list of T cell receptor beta chains from one sample in a study of cytomegalovirus exposure and HLA in healthy donors. Using immunoSEQ multiplex PCR, the repertoire was profiled, and TCRdb retains in-frame clones only, with some absent. The top ten hold 0.95% to 1.5% of the sample, which has tens of thousands of clones, 65% to 85% seen once. Sequencing was performed on PBMCs. The receptors stem from a girl aged 2 to 10 in good health and CMV-seropositive. CDR3s include the opening cysteine and the closing phenylalanine or tryptophan.

V gene: TRBV6-6
CDR3 protein: CASTGWRGSNEKLFF

V gene: TRBV6-6
CDR3 protein: CASLDGRSYNEQFF

V gene: TRBV15
CDR3 protein: CATSRLTMTGMVDEQFF

V gene: TRBV5-1
CDR3 protein: CASSYGQGATEAFF

V gene: TRBV7-9
CDR3 protein: CASAWGEETQYF

V gene: TRBV7-9
CDR3 protein: CASSPRTVYYGYTF

V gene: TRBV7-2
CDR3 protein: CASSFLLGLAGNTDTQYF

V gene: TRBV7-2
CDR3 protein: CASSPSVLSYEQYF

V gene: TRBV2
CDR3 protein: CASTWTSGTYTGELFF

V gene: TRBV4-3
CDR3 protein: CASSQEGPMGPYEQYF

V gene: TRBV29-1
CDR3 protein: CSVEGLRTSDSYEQYF

V gene: TRBV27
CDR3 protein: CASSFRPDSAAEAFF

V gene: TRBV5-1
CDR3 protein: CASSLAGGLTYEQYF

V gene: TRBV25-1
CDR3 protein: CASSEFGQGAPEQYF

V gene: TRBV7-9
CDR3 protein: CASSVLAGGADTQYF

V gene: TRBV30
CDR3 protein: CAWSGPGVQYF

V gene: TRBV28
CDR3 protein: CASTAGVYGYTF

V gene: TRBV28
CDR3 protein: CASSTTGYTEAFF

V gene: TRBV30
CDR3 protein: CAWSGGTSGRDTDTQYF

V gene: TRBV27
CDR3 protein: CASSLWDRQETQYF

V gene: TRBV30
CDR3 protein: CAWSVGRGRLTDTQYF

V gene: TRBV28
CDR3 protein: CASNRHLTDTQYF

V gene: TRBV18
CDR3 protein: CASSPETSGGTDTQYF

V gene: TRBV6-5
CDR3 protein: CASSYSSVETQYF

V gene: TRBV9
CDR3 protein: CASSGGRQADEQFF

V gene: TRBV5-1
CDR3 protein: CASRRRRISLATNEKLFF

V gene: TRBV28
CDR3 protein: CASSFPEAGETQYF

V gene: TRBV7-2
CDR3 protein: CASSPLTGLANYGYTF

V gene: TRBV7-8
CDR3 protein: CASSNRRGGNEQFF

V gene: TRBV28
CDR3 protein: CASSLTGLAGYNEQFF

V gene: TRBV7-2
CDR3 protein: CASSADRGSSEAFF

V gene: TRBV5-4
CDR3 protein: CASSSGQNYGYTF

V gene: TRBV18
CDR3 protein: CASSATGATNEKLFF

V gene: TRBV7-9
CDR3 protein: CASSSNWDRAGELFF

V gene: TRBV27
CDR3 protein: CASSFRGEQYF

V gene: TRBV30
CDR3 protein: CAWSSGTGALGEQYF

V gene: TRBV7-9
CDR3 protein: CASSLAGNTEAFF

V gene: TRBV12-5
CDR3 protein: CASGYELAKNIQYF

V gene: TRBV6-9
CDR3 protein: CASSSGRDYEQYF

V gene: TRBV29-1
CDR3 protein: CSVGTGSYEQYF

V gene: TRBV28
CDR3 protein: CASSLFPVSYGYTF

V gene: TRBV6-5
CDR3 protein: CASRPLGLAGDTQYF

V gene: TRBV19
CDR3 protein: CASSVDRDTEAFF

V gene: TRBV18
CDR3 protein: CASSPPGNWPQHF

V gene: TRBV7-2
CDR3 protein: CASSLETSGRREQFF

V gene: TRBV10-1
CDR3 protein: CASSGQGYEQYF